These 19 T cell receptor beta chains originate from one sample sequenced in a study of T cell responses to AZD1222 COVID-19 vaccine. Libraries were prepared by immunoSEQ multiplex PCR; TCRdb keeps only in-frame clonotypes and omits some of them. The sample records approximately 150,000 clones, 89% being singletons. This specimen was peripheral blood, taken on day 0 of AZD1222 vaccination. Receptors originate from an adult in good health.

This clone was recorded once. The chain combines TRBV28 with TRBJ1-1; 7 bases agree with TRBD1. CDR1 and CDR2 from the germline V gene are MDHEN and SYDVKM. Trimming at V came to 6 bases and at J to 0 bases, leaving 10 bases not matched to a gene. The CDR3 has 16 amino acids. DNA for the CDR3: TGTGCCAGCAGGGCTGTTCGGGACAGCATGAACACTGAAGCTTTCTTT. Its translation: CASRAVRDSMNTEAFF.

The chain employs TRBV7-9 and TRBJ1-2; 7 bases fit TRBD1. J was trimmed by 8 bases and V by 5 bases; bases with no gene match: 14. Per the germline V gene, CDR1 is SEHNR and CDR2 is FQNEAQ (reference sequence). The CDR3 extends over 15 amino acids. As DNA, the CDR3 is TGTGCCAGCAGCCTAGAGACAGGGAAGTCTCAAGGCTACACCTTC. It translates to CASSLETGKSQGYTF.

CDR3 coding DNA: TGTGCCAGCAGTGAAAGGACCTACGAGCAGTACTTC. Protein product: CASSERTYEQYF. This chain links TRBV25-1 with TRBJ2-7; no clear D gene. The germline V gene encodes CDR1 MGHDK and CDR2 SYGVNS. This CDR3 has 12 residues. Trimming shortened V by 2 bases and J by 2 bases, and 4 bases separated the two germline ends.

This sequence joins TRBV6-5 and TRBJ1-1; 9 positions match TRBD1. The length of the CDR3 is 13 residues. Looked up from germline, CDR1 is MNHEY and CDR2 is SVGAGI. Germline trimming cut 7 bases from V and 6 bases from J; bases unmatched to any gene: 6. This CDR3 is CASTGTGWAEAFF. The CDR3 DNA is TGTGCCAGCACCGGGACAGGGTGGGCTGAAGCTTTCTTT.

The chain is built from TRBV19 and TRBJ2-3; 8 bases match TRBD2. The CDR3 has 14 amino acids. V lost 7 bases and J lost 4; bases outside the gene matches: 7. CDR1 is LNHDA and CDR2 is SQIVND in the germline V gene (reference sequence). As DNA, the CDR3 is TGTGCCAGTACCCCCGGGGGGGGCGCAGATACGCAGTATTTT. It is translated as CASTPGGGADTQYF.

The chain recombines TRBV7-6 with TRBJ2-7; TRBD1 matches 12 bases. Germline CDR1 is SGHVS and CDR2 is FNYEAQ. After removal of 6 bases from V and 5 bases from J, the junction contained 8 bases not matched to a gene. This CDR3 is 15 amino acids long. CDR3 sequence (DNA): TGTGCCAGCAGTTTATCCGGGACAGGGGGCCACGAGCAGTACTTC. Translation: CASSLSGTGGHEQYF.

V and J are TRBV11-2 and TRBJ2-2; TRBD2 is a possible D gene (6 bases). CDR3 length equals 15 residues. In germline, CDR1 is SGHAT, CDR2 FQNNGV. V gave up 3 bases and J gave up 1 base, with 9 bases separating them. CDR3: CASSFASVNTGELFF. In DNA form, the CDR3 reads TGTGCCAGCAGCTTTGCTAGCGTGAACACCGGGGAGCTGTTTTTT. Full variable domain (rest looked up from reference TRBV11-2 and TRBJ2-2): EAGVAQSPRYKIIEKRQSVAFWCNPISGHATLYWYQQILGQGPKLLIQFQNNGVVDDSQLPKDRFSAERLKGVDSTLKIQPAKLEDSAVYLCASSFASVNTGELFFGEGSRLTVL.

The chain carries TRBV28 and TRBJ1-2; weak D call: TRBD1 (6 bases). This CDR3 region has 13 residues. The germline gives CDR1 MDHEN, CDR2 SYDVKM. V was cut by 4 bases and J by 5 bases, with 11 bases left in between. CDR3 in amino acids: CASSSGQMYGYTF. CDR3 coding DNA: TGTGCCAGCAGTTCCGGACAGATGTATGGCTACACCTTC.

The chain joins TRBV9 to TRBJ1-3; D call uncertain. Germline lookup yields CDR1 SGDLS and CDR2 YYNGEE. This CDR3 region has 15 residues. With 1 base removed from V and 2 bases from J, the gap between germline ends came to 10 bases. Here the CDR3 DNA reads TGTGCCAGCAGCGTATCCAGGAGCCCTGGAAACACCATATATTTT. This sequence encodes CASSVSRSPGNTIYF.

J is TRBJ1-2 and V is TRBV18; no definite D call. V shed 0 bases and J shed 7 bases, with 18 bases lying between them. Germline CDR1 and CDR2: KGHSH and LQKENI. The CDR3 length is 16 residues. The CDR3 spells CASSPPEATRLRGYTF. The CDR3 DNA reads TGTGCCAGCTCACCACCTGAGGCAACCAGGCTCCGTGGCTACACCTTC.

The chain recombines TRBV4-1 with TRBJ2-7; the D gene is possibly TRBD2 (6 bases). Deletions cut 0 bases from V and 6 bases from J, with 9 bases between. The CDR3 is 13 residues long. CDR1 is MGHRA and CDR2 is YSYEKL in the germline V gene. CDR3 amino acids: CASSQDWRGEQYF. The CDR3 nucleotides are TGCGCCAGCAGCCAAGATTGGAGGGGCGAGCAGTACTTC.

The chain has TRBV3-1 (or the pseudogene TRBV3-2) and TRBJ2-1; D is undetermined. Trimming took 0 bases from V and 8 from J, leaving 14 bases between them. The CDR3 is made up of 15 amino acids. Germline V gene data show CDR1 as LGHDT and CDR2 as YNNKEL (reference sequence). CDR3: CASSQDQVALDEQFF. The CDR3 DNA reads as TGTGCCAGCAGCCAAGATCAGGTAGCTTTGGATGAGCAGTTCTTC.

The gene calls are TRBV7-2 and TRBJ1-1; no clear D. Trimming took 2 bases from V and 3 from J, leaving 10 bases between them. Germline lookup yields CDR1 SGHTA and CDR2 FQGNSA. This CDR3 contains 14 residues. CDR3 region: CASSLWATDTEAFF. The CDR3 DNA is TGTGCCAGCAGCTTATGGGCTACGGACACTGAAGCTTTCTTT.

The V call is TRBV3-1 (or the pseudogene TRBV3-2), the J call TRBJ2-3; TRBD2 matches 9 bases. Trimming took 4 bases from V and 3 from J; bases not matched to a gene: 8. CDR1 is LGHDT, CDR2 YNNKEL, per germline (reference sequence). The CDR3 sequence is 16 residues long. DNA of the CDR3: TGTGCCAGCAGCCCCCGCGGGAGGGCCATGACAGATACGCAGTATTTT. It codes for CASSPRGRAMTDTQYF.

The V and J genes are TRBV27 and TRBJ2-2; 15 positions agree with TRBD2. V shed 5 bases and J 3 bases; nucleotides not matched to a gene: 13. This CDR3 contains 20 residues. Germline-derived CDR1 and CDR2 are MNHEY and SMNVEV (reference sequence). The CDR3 loop is CASSPRTSGREVAHTGELFF. The CDR3 coding sequence is TGTGCCAGCAGTCCGAGGACTAGCGGGAGGGAGGTAGCGCACACCGGGGAGCTGTTTTTT.

The chain is built from TRBV5-4 and TRBJ2-1, with D perhaps TRBD2 (6 bases). Germline V lookup: CDR1 SGHNT, CDR2 YYREEE (reference sequence). CDR3 length: 15 residues. Trimming took off 0 bases at V and 4 bases at J, with 11 bases between the two ends. The CDR3: CASSLAGGKYNEQFF. CDR3 in DNA: TGTGCCAGCAGCTTGGCTGGGGGGAAGTACAATGAGCAGTTCTTC.

The count of this clone is one. The chain couples TRBV28 to TRBJ1-4; D may be TRBD1 (6 bases). This CDR3 is 15 amino acids long. Germline CDR1 is MDHEN and CDR2 is SYDVKM. Trimming took 5 bases from V and 0 from J, leaving 10 bases between them. The CDR3 bases are TGTGCCAGCAGTCTTGCAGGGGCAACTAATGAAAAACTGTTTTTT. Amino acid sequence: CASSLAGATNEKLFF.

The chain employs TRBV5-1 and TRBJ1-4, with no clear D. This CDR3 region has 14 residues. The V and J ends lost 0 bases and 4 bases respectively, with 7 bases between them. CDR1 is SGHRS, CDR2 YFSETQ, per germline. CDR3 sequence (DNA): TGCGCCAGCAGCTTGGACAGCAATAATGAAAAACTGTTTTTT. Amino acids: CASSLDSNNEKLFF.

The genes are TRBV5-5 and TRBJ1-1, with D possibly TRBD1 on 6 matching bases. Per the germline V gene, CDR1 is SGHKS and CDR2 is YYEKEE (reference sequence). The CDR3 has 14 amino acids. Trimming stripped 1 base from V and 4 bases from J, with 11 bases between. The CDR3 is CASSLWLGGTEAFF. For the CDR3, the DNA is TGTGCCAGCAGCTTGTGGTTAGGGGGCACTGAAGCTTTCTTT. Supplemented by reference TRBV5-5 and TRBJ1-1, the full variable domain reads DAGVTQSPTHLIKTRGQQVTLRCSPISGHKSVSWYQQVLGQGPQFIFQYYEKEERGRGNFPDRFSARQFPNYSSELNVNALLLGDSALYLCASSLWLGGTEAFFGQGTRLTVV.